The T cell receptor beta chain described here comes from a study of OX40 agonist ivuxolimab in advanced cancers. At the level of the study: Every patient in dose escalation had hepatocellular carcinoma, melanoma, renal cell or head and neck cancer.

This clone has only a few counts. Here immunoSEQ multiplex PCR was the method, and the copy in TCRdb shows in-frame clones only, minus some. The top ten hold 11% to 15% of the sample, which has about 47,000 clones, around nine tenths seen once. In germline, CDR1 is KGHSH, CDR2 LQKENI. The CDR3 spans 16 residues. V lost 6 bases to trimming and J lost 1 base; unmatched junction nucleotides: 7. This material consisted of CD4+ or CD8+ T cells sorted from blood, taken in a trial of the OX40 agonist ivuxolimab. V gene TRBV18 combines with J gene TRBJ2-1; 9 bases agree with TRBD2. The clonotype was recovered from an adult with an advanced solid tumor such as melanoma, head and neck, liver or kidney cancer. The CDR3 here is CASSPTLAGSYNEQFF. CDR3 coding DNA: TGTGCCAGCTCGCCGACCCTAGCGGGGTCCTACAATGAGCAGTTCTTC.